This T cell receptor beta chain was observed in a study of PD-L1 blockade in urothelial cancer. For the study at large: Administration of atezolizumab to patients began around 2014, at 1,200 mg intravenously every 3 weeks. Blood analyses occurred 3 weeks (second dose) and 6 weeks post treatment start.

The templates were synthetic TCR analogs, and they were spiked into each PCR. Sequencing used immunoSEQ multiplex PCR; TCRdb keeps in-frame clones, though not all of them. Counted here are more than 85,000 clones, roughly 87% occurring once; the ten biggest clones make up about 2%. Time point meaning: pretreatment peripheral blood. Sample contribution per patient ranged from 1 to 8, covering pretreatment and on-treatment. The CDR3 has 14 amino acids. Germline CDR1 is MNHEY and CDR2 is SMNVEV (reference sequence). Trimming took 3 bases from V and 8 from J; bases not matched to a gene: 6. The chain recombines TRBV27 with TRBJ1-4; 7 bases are a match to TRBD1. This TCR was recovered from a man aged 55 to 70 with urothelial cancer. Specimen: PBMCs, collected around atezolizumab (anti-PD-L1) treatment. Here the CDR3 DNA reads TGTGCCAGCAGTTTTCAGGGGGATGGGGAAAAACTGTTTTTT. Its translation is CASSFQGDGEKLFF.